Presented here are 8 T cell receptor beta chains from one specimen sequenced in a study of cytotoxic CD8 clonotypes in ibrutinib-treated CLL. Clones were sequenced by immunoSEQ multiplex PCR, and TCRdb holds only the in-frame ones, with some missing. Among some 150,000 clones listed, about 80% were seen once. Sequenced here: PBMCs, sampled after 12 months of ibrutinib treatment. Receptors originate from a human donor with chronic lymphocytic leukemia.

This chain connects TRBV7-2 to TRBJ1-5, with no clear D. Germline CDR1 SGHTA, CDR2 FQGNSA. Trimming shortened V by 5 bases and J by 4 bases, and 6 bases separated the two germline ends. The CDR3 sequence is 12 residues long. CDR3 nucleotides: TGTGCCAGCAGCCCAACGAATCAGCCCCAGCATTTT. The encoded protein is CASSPTNQPQHF.

The CDR3 DNA follows: TGTGCCAGCAGCTCCCAGACTAGCCTTGCCAATACGCAGTATTTT. Protein sequence: CASSSQTSLANTQYF. V and J are TRBV7-8 and TRBJ2-3; 7 bases agree with TRBD2. This CDR3 comprises 15 residues. Trimming took 4 bases from V and 7 from J; bases not matched to a gene: 11. CDR1 SGHVS and CDR2 FQNEAQ come from the germline V gene. The full variable domain, completed using reference TRBV7-8 and TRBJ2-3, is GAGVSQSPRYKVAKRGQDVALRCDPISGHVSLFWYQQALGQGPEFLTYFQNEAQLDKSGLPSDRFFAERPEGSVSTLKIQRTQQEDSAVYLCASSSQTSLANTQYFGPGTRLTVL.

The DNA of the CDR3 is TGTGCCAGCAGTTATCTCGTGAACACTGAAGCTTTCTTT. Amino acid sequence: CASSYLVNTEAFF. The chain carries TRBV6-5 and TRBJ1-1; D unclear. Per the germline V gene, CDR1 is MNHEY and CDR2 is SVGAGI. The CDR3 runs 13 residues. Trimming shortened V by 3 bases and J by 0 bases, and 5 bases separated the two germline ends.

The chain combines TRBV6-6 with TRBJ1-2, with TRBD1 as a possible D gene (5 bases). Germline V gene data show CDR1 as MNHNY and CDR2 as SVGAGI (reference sequence). V was clipped by 0 bases and J by 4 bases, with 12 bases between them. This CDR3 is 15 amino acids long. The CDR3 here is CASSYSGGMIYGYTF. For the CDR3, the DNA is TGTGCCAGCAGTTACTCGGGGGGGATGATCTATGGCTACACCTTC.

The CDR3 is CASSLEATGWRDPYEQYF. The CDR3 DNA reads as TGCGCCAGCAGCTTGGAGGCTACCGGTTGGCGTGATCCCTACGAGCAGTACTTC. This chain links TRBV5-1 with TRBJ2-7; D is undetermined. From germline, CDR1 is SGHRS and CDR2 YFSETQ. Trimming shortened V by 0 bases and J by 2 bases, and 21 bases separated the two germline ends. This CDR3 is built from 18 residues.

The genes are TRBV23-1 and TRBJ2-7, with unresolved D. TRBV23-1 belongs to the ORF category, with a function that is uncertain. V lost 7 bases, J lost 6 bases, and 25 bases lay in between. This CDR3 is built from 16 residues. The CDR3 region is CASKNQARGYRREQYF. DNA for the CDR3: TGCGCCAGCAAAAATCAAGCCAGAGGATATCGACGCGAGCAGTACTTC.

This chain joins TRBV2 and TRBJ1-5; possibly TRBD1 for D (6 bases). The germline V gene has CDR1 SNHLY and CDR2 FYNNEI. V lost 7 bases and J lost 6, with 13 bases in between. The CDR3 runs to 13 residues. The CDR3, as DNA: TGTGCCAGCAAAGAACAGGGTCGTCAGCCCCAGCATTTT. It encodes CASKEQGRQPQHF.

The chain carries TRBV10-3 and TRBJ2-3, with D perhaps being TRBD1 or TRBD2 (5 bases each). The CDR3 loop spans 14 amino acids. Trimming removed 10 bases at V and 3 bases at J, with 17 bases between. Germline CDR1 and CDR2: ENHRY and SYGVKD. This CDR3 is CATRGSRETDTQYF. CDR3 sequence (DNA): TGTGCCACAAGGGGTAGCCGGGAAACAGATACGCAGTATTTT.